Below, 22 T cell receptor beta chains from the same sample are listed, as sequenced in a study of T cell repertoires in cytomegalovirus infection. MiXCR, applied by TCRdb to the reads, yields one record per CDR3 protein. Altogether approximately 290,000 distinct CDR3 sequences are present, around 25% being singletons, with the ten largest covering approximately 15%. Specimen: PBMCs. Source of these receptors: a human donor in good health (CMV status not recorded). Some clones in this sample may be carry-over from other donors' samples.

The CDR3 region is CASSLGLAGVSVGTQYF. CDR3 in DNA: TGTGCCAGCAGCTTAGGACTAGCGGGAGTCTCAGTGGGTACGCAGTATTTT. The chain is built from TRBV7-2 and TRBJ2-3; 12 bases are shared with TRBD2. The V gene's germline CDR1 is SGHTA and CDR2 FQGNSA. CDR3 size: 17 residues. J gave up 8 bases and V 1 base, and 10 bases lay outside the gene matches.

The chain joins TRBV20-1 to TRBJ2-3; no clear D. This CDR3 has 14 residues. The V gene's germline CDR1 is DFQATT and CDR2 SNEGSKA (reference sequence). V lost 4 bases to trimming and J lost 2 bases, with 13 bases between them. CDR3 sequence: CSATPDGFTDTQYF. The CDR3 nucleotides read TGCAGTGCTACCCCGGACGGATTCACAGATACGCAGTATTTT.

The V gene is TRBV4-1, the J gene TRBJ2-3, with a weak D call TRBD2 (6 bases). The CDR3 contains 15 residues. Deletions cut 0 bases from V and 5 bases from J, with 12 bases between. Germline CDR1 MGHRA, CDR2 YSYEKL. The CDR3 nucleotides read TGCGCCAGCAGCCAAGAGGGCCTAGCGAGAGATACGCAGTATTTT. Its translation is CASSQEGLARDTQYF.

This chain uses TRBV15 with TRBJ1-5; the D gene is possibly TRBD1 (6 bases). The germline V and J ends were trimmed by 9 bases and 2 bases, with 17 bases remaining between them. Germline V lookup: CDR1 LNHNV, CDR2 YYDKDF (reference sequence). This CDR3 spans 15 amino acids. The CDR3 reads CATAPGGAGNQPQHF. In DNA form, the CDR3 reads TGTGCCACGGCCCCGGGGGGGGCGGGCAATCAGCCCCAGCATTTT. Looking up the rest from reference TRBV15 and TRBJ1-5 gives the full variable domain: DAMVIQNPRYQVTQFGKPVTLSCSQTLNHNVMYWYQQKSSQAPKLLFHYYDKDFNNEADTPDNFQSRRPNTSFCFLDIRSPGLGDTAMYLCATAPGGAGNQPQHFGDGTRLSIL.

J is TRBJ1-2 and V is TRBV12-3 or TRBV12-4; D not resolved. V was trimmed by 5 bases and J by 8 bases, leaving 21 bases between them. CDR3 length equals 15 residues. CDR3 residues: CASSPRGLGAGGYTF. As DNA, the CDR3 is TGTGCCAGCAGTCCCCGTGGTCTGGGTGCGGGCGGCTACACCTTC.

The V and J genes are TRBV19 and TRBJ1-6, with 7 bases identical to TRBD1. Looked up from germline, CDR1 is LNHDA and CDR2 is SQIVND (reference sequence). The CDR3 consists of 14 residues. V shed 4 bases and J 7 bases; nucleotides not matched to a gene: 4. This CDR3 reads CASSTSGQNSPLHF. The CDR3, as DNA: TGTGCCAGTAGTACCTCGGGACAGAATTCACCCCTCCACTTT.

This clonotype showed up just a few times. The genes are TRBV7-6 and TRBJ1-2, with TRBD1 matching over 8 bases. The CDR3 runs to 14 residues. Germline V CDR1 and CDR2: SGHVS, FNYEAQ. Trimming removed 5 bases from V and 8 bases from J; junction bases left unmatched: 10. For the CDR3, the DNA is TGTGCCAGCAGCCACCTCACAGGGGGATTAGGCTACACCTTC. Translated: CASSHLTGGLGYTF.

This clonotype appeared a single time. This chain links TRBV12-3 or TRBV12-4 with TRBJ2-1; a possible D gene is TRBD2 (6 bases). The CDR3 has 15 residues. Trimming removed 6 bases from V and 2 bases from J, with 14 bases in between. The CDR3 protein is CASSKTSTTYNEQFF. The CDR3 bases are TGTGCCAGCAGCAAAACTAGCACTACCTACAATGAGCAGTTCTTC.

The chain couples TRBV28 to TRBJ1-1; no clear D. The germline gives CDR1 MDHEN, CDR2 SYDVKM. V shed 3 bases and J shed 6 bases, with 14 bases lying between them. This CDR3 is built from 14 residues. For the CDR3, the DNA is TGTGCCAGCAGTTTTAGGGTGTTGGTATCTGAAGCTTTCTTT. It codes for CASSFRVLVSEAFF.

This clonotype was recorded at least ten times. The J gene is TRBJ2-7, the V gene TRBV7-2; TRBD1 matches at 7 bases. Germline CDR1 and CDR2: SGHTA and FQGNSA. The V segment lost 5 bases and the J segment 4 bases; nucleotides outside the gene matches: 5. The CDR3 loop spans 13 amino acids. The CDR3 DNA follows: TGTGCCAGCAGCATCGGGACAGTTTACGAGCAGTACTTC. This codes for CASSIGTVYEQYF.

CDR3 DNA: TGTGCCAGCAGTTTATTCGGGGGCGAGCAGTACTTC. Its translation: CASSLFGGEQYF. This chain uses TRBV12-3 or TRBV12-4 with TRBJ2-7, with D tentatively TRBD2 (6 bases). V lost 2 bases and J 6 bases, leaving 8 bases between the germline ends. The CDR3 is 12 residues long.

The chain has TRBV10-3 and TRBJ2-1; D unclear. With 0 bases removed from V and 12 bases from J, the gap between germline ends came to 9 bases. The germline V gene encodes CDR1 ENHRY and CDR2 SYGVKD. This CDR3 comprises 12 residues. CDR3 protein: CAISESSEGQFF. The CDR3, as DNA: TGTGCCATCAGTGAGTCTTCCGAAGGGCAGTTCTTC.

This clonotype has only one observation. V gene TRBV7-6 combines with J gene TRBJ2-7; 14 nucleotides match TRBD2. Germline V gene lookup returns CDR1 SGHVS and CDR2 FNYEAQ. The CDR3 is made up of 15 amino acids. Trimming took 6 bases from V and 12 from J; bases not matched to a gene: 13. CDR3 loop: CASSPLSGLAGDSYF. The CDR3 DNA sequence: TGTGCCAGCAGTCCCTTATCGGGACTAGCGGGAGACTCGTACTTC.

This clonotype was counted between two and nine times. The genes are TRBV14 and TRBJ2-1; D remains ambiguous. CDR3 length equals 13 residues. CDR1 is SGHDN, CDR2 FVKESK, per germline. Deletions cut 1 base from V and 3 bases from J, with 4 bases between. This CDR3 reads CASSQANYNEQFF. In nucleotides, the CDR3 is TGTGCCAGCAGCCAAGCAAACTACAATGAGCAGTTCTTC.

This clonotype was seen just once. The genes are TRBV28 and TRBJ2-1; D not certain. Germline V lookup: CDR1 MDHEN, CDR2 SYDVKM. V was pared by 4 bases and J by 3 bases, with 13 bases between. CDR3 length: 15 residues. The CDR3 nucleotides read TGTGCCAGCAGTTCCCCGAGTGGGGACTACAATGAGCAGTTCTTC. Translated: CASSSPSGDYNEQFF.

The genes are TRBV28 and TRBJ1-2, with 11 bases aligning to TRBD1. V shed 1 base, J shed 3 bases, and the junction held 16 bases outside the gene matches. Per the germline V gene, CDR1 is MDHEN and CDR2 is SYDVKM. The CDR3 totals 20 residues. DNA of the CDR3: TGTGCCAGCAGTTTATACTTTGGGGGGACAGGGGGTCCCTGGGACTATGGCTACACCTTC. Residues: CASSLYFGGTGGPWDYGYTF.

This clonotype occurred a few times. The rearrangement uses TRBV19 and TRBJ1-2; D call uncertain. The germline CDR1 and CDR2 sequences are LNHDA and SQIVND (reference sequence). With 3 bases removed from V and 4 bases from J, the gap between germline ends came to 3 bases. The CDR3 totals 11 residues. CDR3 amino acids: CASSIFYGYTF. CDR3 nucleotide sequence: TGTGCCAGTAGTATCTTCTATGGCTACACCTTC.

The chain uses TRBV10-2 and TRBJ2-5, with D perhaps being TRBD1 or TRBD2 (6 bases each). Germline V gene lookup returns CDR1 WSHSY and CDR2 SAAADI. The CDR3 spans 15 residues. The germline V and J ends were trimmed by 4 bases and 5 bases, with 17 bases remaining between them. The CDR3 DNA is TGCGCCAGCAGTGCTAAGGGGGGTGCTTCGGAGACCCAGTACTTC. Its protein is CASSAKGGASETQYF.

CDR3 sequence reads: CASSLVSGNYNEQFF. The CDR3 bases are TGTGCCAGCAGTCTCGTAAGCGGGAATTACAATGAGCAGTTCTTC. The rearrangement links TRBV12-3 or TRBV12-4 to TRBJ2-1; 7 nucleotides agree with TRBD2. V lost 5 bases to trimming and J lost 4 bases; unmatched junction nucleotides: 8. The CDR3 runs 15 residues.

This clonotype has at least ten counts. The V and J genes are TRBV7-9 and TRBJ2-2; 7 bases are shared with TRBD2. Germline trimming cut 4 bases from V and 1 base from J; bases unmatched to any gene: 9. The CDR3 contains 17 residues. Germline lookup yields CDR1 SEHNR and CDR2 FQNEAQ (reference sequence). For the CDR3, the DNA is TGTGCCAGCAGCTCACATTCCGGGACTAAGAACACCGGGGAGCTGTTTTTT. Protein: CASSSHSGTKNTGELFF. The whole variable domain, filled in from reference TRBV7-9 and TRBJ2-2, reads DTGVSQNPRHKITKRGQNVTFRCDPISEHNRLYWYRQTLGQGPEFLTYFQNEAQLEKSRLLSDRFSAERPKGSFSTLEIQRTEQGDSAMYLCASSSHSGTKNTGELFFGEGSRLTVL.

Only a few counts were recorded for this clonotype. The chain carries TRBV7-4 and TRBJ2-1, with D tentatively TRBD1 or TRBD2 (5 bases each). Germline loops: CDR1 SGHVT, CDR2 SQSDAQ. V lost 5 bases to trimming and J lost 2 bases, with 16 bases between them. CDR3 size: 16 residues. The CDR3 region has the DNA TGTGCCAGCAGCCTAAACGGGGACCCTACCTACAATGAGCAGTTCTTC. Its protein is CASSLNGDPTYNEQFF.

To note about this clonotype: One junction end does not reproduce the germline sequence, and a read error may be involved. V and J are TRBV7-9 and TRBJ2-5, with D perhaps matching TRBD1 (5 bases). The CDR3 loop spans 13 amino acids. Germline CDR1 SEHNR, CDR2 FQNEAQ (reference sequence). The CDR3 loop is CASRLDSQETQYF. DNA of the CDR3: TGTGCCAGCAGGTTAGACAGCCAAGAGACCCAGTACTTC.